This TCR beta chain was retrieved from a study of CD4 T cells in relation to SARS-CoV-2 and coronaviruses. The wider study: ViraFEST: approximately 10-day antigen culture of PBMCs, then TCR beta CDR3 sequencing. Patient ages ranged from about 20 to 80, median 38.

Remarks on this clone: What it recognizes is unknown.

Germline CDR1 and CDR2: SEHNR and FQNEAQ (reference sequence). This CDR3 is 15 amino acids long. The V gene lost 2 bases and the J gene lost 3 bases, with 10 bases spanning the gap. Profiled with immunoSEQ multiplex PCR; TCRdb holds only in-frame clones, not every one. The sample shows around 30,000 clones, 65% to 80% of them seen only once. The chain has TRBV7-9 and TRBJ2-2, with D possibly matching TRBD1 (6 bases). The specimen was memory CD4+ T cells from PBMCs, cultured in vitro. This receptor was taken from an adult with COVID-19. CDR3 residues: CASSLMGADTGELFF. For the CDR3, the DNA is TGTGCCAGCAGCTTAATGGGGGCGGACACCGGGGAGCTGTTTTTT.